This T cell receptor (beta chain) was identified in a study of cytomegalovirus exposure and HLA in healthy donors. Points from the study as a whole: The CMV antigen specificity of a few CMV-associated chains was confirmed through in vitro analysis. Many donors shared some public TCRs, even though most TCR sequences were rare. CMV serostatus alone was available as immune exposure information.

The PCR was carried out with 60 Vbeta primers and 13 Jbeta primers. The assay was immunoSEQ multiplex PCR, and TCRdb's table has in-frame clones only and misses some. This sample has roughly 180,000 clones, with around 79% found just once. As for this clone: The target antigen is unknown.

Germline V gives CDR1 SGHDT, CDR2 YYEEEE. The CDR3 totals 16 residues. V gave up 2 bases and J gave up 6 bases; unmatched junction bases: 5. The genes are TRBV5-6 and TRBJ2-1; 13 bases align to TRBD2. This sequence was found in a girl under 18 in good health and CMV-seropositive. Input material: PBMCs. The CDR3 nucleotides read TGTGCCAGCAGCTTACTAGCGGGGGGGCCCCGCAATGAGCAGTTCTTC. It specifies CASSLLAGGPRNEQFF.